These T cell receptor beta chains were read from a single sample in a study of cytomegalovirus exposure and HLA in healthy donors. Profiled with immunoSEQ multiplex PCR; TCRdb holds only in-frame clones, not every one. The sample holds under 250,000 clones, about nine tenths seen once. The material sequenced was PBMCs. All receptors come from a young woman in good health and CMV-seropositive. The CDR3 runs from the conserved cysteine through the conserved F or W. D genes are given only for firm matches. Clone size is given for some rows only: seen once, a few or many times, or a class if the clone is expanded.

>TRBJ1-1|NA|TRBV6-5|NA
TGTGCCAGCAGTTACTCGCGGACGGGGGAAGCTTTCTTT
CASSYSRTGEAFF
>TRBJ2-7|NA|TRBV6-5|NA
TGTGCCAGCAGACGAGTCGAGGAGACCGAGCAGTACTTC
CASRRVEETEQYF
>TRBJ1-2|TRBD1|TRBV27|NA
TGTGCCAGCAGTTTCCGGTGGGACAGGGTGATTAACTATGGCTACACCTTC
CASSFRWDRVINYGYTF
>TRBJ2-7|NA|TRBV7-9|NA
TGTGCCAGCAGCTCTAACAAGAGACAGGTTCCCTACGAGCAGTACTTC
CASSSNKRQVPYEQYF
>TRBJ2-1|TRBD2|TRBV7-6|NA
TGTGCCAGCAGCCGACCTAGGACTAGCGGGAGGGGGTCCTACAATGAGCAGTTCTTC
CASSRPRTSGRGSYNEQFF
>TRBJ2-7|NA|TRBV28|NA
TGTGCCAGCAGCGTACAGGGTTTCAGCTCCTACGAGCAGTACTTC
CASSVQGFSSYEQYF
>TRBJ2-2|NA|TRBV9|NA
TGTGCCAGCAGCGTTCTCAGGGAGGTAGGAGTCGGGGAGCTGTTTTTT
CASSVLREVGVGELFF
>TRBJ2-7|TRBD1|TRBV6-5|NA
TGTGCCAGCAGTTACCGGGACAGGGGGTACGAGCAGTACTTC
CASSYRDRGYEQYF
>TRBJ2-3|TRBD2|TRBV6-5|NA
TGTGCCAGCAGTTCCGCTCTGGCGGGAGGGCCAGATACGCAGTATTTT
CASSSALAGGPDTQYF
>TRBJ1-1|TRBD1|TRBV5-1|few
TGCGCCAGCAGCAGGGGACCGGGACAGGGCGGGAACACTGAAGCTTTCTTT
CASSRGPGQGGNTEAFF
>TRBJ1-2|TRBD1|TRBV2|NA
TGTGCCAGCATCCCCGGACAGGTCCTCCATAGCTACACCTTC
CASIPGQVLHSYTF
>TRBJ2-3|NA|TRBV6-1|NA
TGTGCCAGCAGTGTACAGTTGAGCACAGATACGCAGTATTTT
CASSVQLSTDTQYF
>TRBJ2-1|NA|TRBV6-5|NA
TGTGCCAGCAGTTACTCGGAGGATGAGCAGTTCTTC
CASSYSEDEQFF
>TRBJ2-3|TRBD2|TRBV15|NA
TGTGCCACCAGCCGGGTAGCGGGCGGGGGAGATACGCAGTATTTT
CATSRVAGGGDTQYF
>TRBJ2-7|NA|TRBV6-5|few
TGTGCCAGCAGTTACAACAACGATGGCGAGCAGTACTTC
CASSYNNDGEQYF
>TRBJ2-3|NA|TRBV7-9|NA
TGTGCCAGTTCGGTTCGTGAGGATACGCAGTATTTT
CASSVREDTQYF
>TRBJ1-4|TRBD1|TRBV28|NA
TGTGCCAGCAGTCCCCGGACAGGGATATTTGAAAAACTGTTTTTT
CASSPRTGIFEKLFF
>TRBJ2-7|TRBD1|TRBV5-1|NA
TGCGCCAGCAGCTCTCGACTCGGGACAGGGGGCTACGAGCAGTACTTC
CASSSRLGTGGYEQYF
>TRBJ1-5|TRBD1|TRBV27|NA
TGTGCCAGCAGTTTCAGGGGGTATAGCAATCAGCCCCAGCATTTT
CASSFRGYSNQPQHF
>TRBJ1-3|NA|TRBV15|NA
TGTGCCACCAGCAGCGAGGGTGGTGGGTCTGGAAACACCATATATTTT
CATSSEGGGSGNTIYF
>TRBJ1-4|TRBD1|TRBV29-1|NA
TGCAGCGTTAATGAACAGGGGGCAACTAATGAAAAACTGTTTTTT
CSVNEQGATNEKLFF
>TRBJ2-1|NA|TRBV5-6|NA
TGTGCCAGCAGGGTTGGGCCCTCTAGCAACGTAGGTCATGAGCAGTTCTTC
CASRVGPSSNVGHEQFF
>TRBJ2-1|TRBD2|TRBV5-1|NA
TGCGCCAGCAGCTTGGGGAGGCTAGCGGGGGGTCAGGACAATGAGCAGTTCTTC
CASSLGRLAGGQDNEQFF
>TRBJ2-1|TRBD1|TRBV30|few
TGTGCCTGGAGAGTCAGGGGGCTAGATGAGCAGTTCTTC
CAWRVRGLDEQFF
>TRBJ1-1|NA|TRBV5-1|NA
TGCGCCAGCAGCTTGGACAGGGTCGAGACTGAAGCTTTCTTT
CASSLDRVETEAFF
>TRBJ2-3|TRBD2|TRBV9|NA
TGTGCCAGCAGCGTAGCTGAAAAAGCTAGCGGGACAGCCACAGATACGCAGTATTTT
CASSVAEKASGTATDTQYF
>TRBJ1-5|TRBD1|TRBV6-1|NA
TGTGCCAGCAGTGAAGCGTTTGGGACAGGGGCGTTTAGCAATCAGCCCCAGCATTTT
CASSEAFGTGAFSNQPQHF
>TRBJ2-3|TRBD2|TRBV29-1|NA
TGCAGCGTTACTAGCGGGAGCTTCACAGATACGCAGTATTTT
CSVTSGSFTDTQYF
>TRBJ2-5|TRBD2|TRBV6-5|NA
TGTGCCAGCAGGCGAACTAGCGGGAGTCAAGAGACCCAGTACTTC
CASRRTSGSQETQYF
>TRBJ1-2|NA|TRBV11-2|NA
TGTGCCAGCAGCTTAGGGGGAGGGGCTGGCTACACCTTC
CASSLGGGAGYTF
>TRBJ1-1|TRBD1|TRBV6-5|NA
TGTGCCAGCAGCCTTAAAACAGGGGTAGCTTTCTTT
CASSLKTGVAFF
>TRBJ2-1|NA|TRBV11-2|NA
TGTGCCAGCAGCTTCGCCAGGAATGAGCAGTTCTTC
CASSFARNEQFF
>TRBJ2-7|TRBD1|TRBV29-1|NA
TGCAGCGTTGAAGATCCCCCTCGCTTCGACAGGGTGGGCGAGCAGTACTTC
CSVEDPPRFDRVGEQYF
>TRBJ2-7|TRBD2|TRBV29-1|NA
TGCAGCGTTGGGCTAGCGGGAGGGTCCTACGAGCAGTACTTC
CSVGLAGGSYEQYF
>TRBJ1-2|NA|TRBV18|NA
TGTGCCAGCTCACCACCGGGGGGTAACTATGGCTACACCTTC
CASSPPGGNYGYTF
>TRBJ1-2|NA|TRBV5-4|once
TGTGCCAGCAGCTTAGCCCAGGTTACTAACTATGGCTACACCTTC
CASSLAQVTNYGYTF
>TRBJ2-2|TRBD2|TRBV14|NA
TGTGCCAGCAGCCACTCAACCGGGGGAGGGATATTCGGCACCGGGGAGCTGTTTTTT
CASSHSTGGGIFGTGELFF
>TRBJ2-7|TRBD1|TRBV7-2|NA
TGTGCCAGCAGCTTAGTCGGGACAGGTTCCTACGAGCAGTACTTC
CASSLVGTGSYEQYF
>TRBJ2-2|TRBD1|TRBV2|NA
TGTGCCAGCAGGACGACAGGGGGTATCACCGGGGAGCTGTTTTTT
CASRTTGGITGELFF
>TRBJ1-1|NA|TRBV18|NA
TGTGCCAGCTCACCAATGGGGGGGGGCACTGAAGCTTTCTTT
CASSPMGGGTEAFF
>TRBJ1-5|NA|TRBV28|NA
TGTGCCAGCAGTGGGCCGATTACGGGCAATCAGCCCCAGCATTTT
CASSGPITGNQPQHF
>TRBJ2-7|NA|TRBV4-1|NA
TGCGCCAGCAGCTCGACAGTCCAGACCTACGAGCAGTACTTC
CASSSTVQTYEQYF
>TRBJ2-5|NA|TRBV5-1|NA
TGCGCCAGCAGCCGCAGGGGTGAAGAGACCCAGTACTTC
CASSRRGEETQYF
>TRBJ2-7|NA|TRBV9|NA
TGTGCCAGCAGCCCGCCGGTTGCAGGGGAGCAGTACTTC
CASSPPVAGEQYF
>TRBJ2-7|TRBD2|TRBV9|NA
TGTGCCAGCAGCGTAGGGACGACCGGCGGGAGTCCCCACGAGCAGTACTTC
CASSVGTTGGSPHEQYF
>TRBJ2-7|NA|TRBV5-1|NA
TGCGCCAGCAGCCCCCTGGGGGGGCGGGGTATCTCCTACGAGCAGTACTTC
CASSPLGGRGISYEQYF
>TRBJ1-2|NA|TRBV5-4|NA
TGTGCCAGCAGCGGGAGGGGGTGGTATGGCTACACCTTC
CASSGRGWYGYTF
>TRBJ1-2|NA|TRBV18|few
TGTGCCAGCTCACCAAGGACAGAGTACTATGGCTACACCTTC
CASSPRTEYYGYTF
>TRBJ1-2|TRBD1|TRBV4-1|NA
TGCGCCAGCAGCCCAGACAGGGGAGCTAACTATGGCTACACCTTC
CASSPDRGANYGYTF
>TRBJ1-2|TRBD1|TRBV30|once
TGTGCCTGGAGTGACGGACAGGGTATATCCAAGGGCTACACCTTC
CAWSDGQGISKGYTF
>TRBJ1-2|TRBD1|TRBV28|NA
TGTGCCAGCAGTGGCAGGGGACAGGGGTATGGCTACACCTTC
CASSGRGQGYGYTF
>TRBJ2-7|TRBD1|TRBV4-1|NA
TGCGCCAGCAGCGAAGGGACAGGGGGCTTATACGAGCAGTACTTC
CASSEGTGGLYEQYF
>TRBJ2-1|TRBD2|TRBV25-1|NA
TGTGCCAGCAGTGCCCTAGCGGGAGTTCGCAATGAGCAGTTCTTC
CASSALAGVRNEQFF
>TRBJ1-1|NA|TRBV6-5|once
TGTGCCAGCAGTTATCAGGGGAACACTGAAGCTTTCTTT
CASSYQGNTEAFF
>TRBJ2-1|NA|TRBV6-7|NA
TGTGCCAGCAGTTATGGAAATTTCGGGCTCCGGTTAGGGGATGAGCAGTTCTTC
CASSYGNFGLRLGDEQFF
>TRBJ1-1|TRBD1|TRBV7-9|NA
TGTGCCAGCAGGGACGGACAGGTGAACACTGAAGCTTTCTTT
CASRDGQVNTEAFF
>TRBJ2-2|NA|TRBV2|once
TGTGCCAGCGGAGCACAGGTTAACACCGGGGAGCTGTTTTTT
CASGAQVNTGELFF